Below are 26 T cell receptor beta chains sequenced from a single sample in a study of blood T cell repertoires in COVID-19. Assay: immunoSEQ multiplex PCR; the TCRdb copy retains only in-frame clones and omits some. The data hold about 51,000 clones, with 85% to 95% observed a single time. Sequencing was carried out using peripheral blood. The receptor source for this set is a man aged 45-65 years with acute or convalescent COVID-19.

The genes are TRBV15 and TRBJ1-6; D is undetermined. Germline CDR1 LNHNV, CDR2 YYDKDF (reference sequence). The CDR3 spans 13 residues. V dropped 10 bases and J dropped 0 bases, with 7 bases sitting between them. The CDR3 DNA reads TGTGCCATAAGGAGCTCCTATAATTCACCCCTCCACTTT. Protein: CAIRSSYNSPLHF.

The rearrangement joins TRBV3-1 (or the pseudogene TRBV3-2) to TRBJ2-5; perhaps TRBD1 as D (6 bases). This CDR3 contains 14 residues. The V end was cut by 4 bases, the J end by 3 bases, with 12 bases between. CDR1 is LGHDT, CDR2 YNNKEL, per germline (reference sequence). CDR3 loop: CASSPSTGKETQYF. The CDR3 DNA is TGTGCCAGCAGCCCCTCAACAGGGAAAGAGACCCAGTACTTC.

The rearrangement uses TRBV6-6 and TRBJ2-3; 8 positions agree with TRBD1. Germline CDR1 reads MNHNY; CDR2 reads SVGAGI (reference sequence). J was trimmed by 2 bases and V by 8 bases; bases with no gene match: 12. The CDR3 has 16 residues. This CDR3 is CASLLRKDRATDTQYF. Written as DNA, the CDR3 is TGTGCCAGCCTCCTGAGGAAGGACAGGGCCACAGATACGCAGTATTTT.

The chain carries TRBV24-1 and TRBJ2-5; TRBD2 might be the D (5 bases). This CDR3 contains 12 residues. The ends were cut back, 5 bases at V and 8 bases at J, with 11 bases in the middle. The germline V gene encodes CDR1 KGHDR and CDR2 SFDVKD. The CDR3 coding sequence is TGTGCCACCAGTGTAACAACGGGAACCCAGTACTTC. It codes for CATSVTTGTQYF.

The chain combines TRBV6-6 with TRBJ2-3; 8 bases are a match to TRBD1. CDR3 length equals 11 residues. Germline V gives CDR1 MNHNY, CDR2 SVGAGI (reference sequence). The junction had 7 bases not matched to a gene; V was cut back by 6 bases and J by 14 bases. CDR3 coding DNA: TGTGCCAGCAGCACGGACAGGGACGTGTATTTT. The encoded protein is CASSTDRDVYF.

The chain uses TRBV19 and TRBJ2-7; 7 bases map to TRBD1. Germline assignment: CDR1 LNHDA and CDR2 SQIVND (reference sequence). The V segment lost 5 bases and the J segment 2 bases; nucleotides outside the gene matches: 6. The CDR3 loop spans 14 amino acids. CDR3 protein: CASSAGTAAYEQYF. Here the CDR3 DNA reads TGTGCCAGTAGTGCTGGGACAGCGGCCTACGAGCAGTACTTC.

The chain recombines TRBV6-5 with TRBJ1-6; D may be TRBD1 (5 bases). Germline V lookup: CDR1 MNHEY, CDR2 SVGAGI. The CDR3 totals 14 residues. The germline V and J ends were trimmed by 8 bases and 11 bases, with 19 bases remaining between them. The CDR3 coding sequence is TGTGCCAGCCGAAGAAATGGCAGGGAACCACCCCTCCACTTT. Encoded protein: CASRRNGREPPLHF.

This sequence joins TRBV15 and TRBJ2-5, with TRBD2 identical over 7 bases. Trimming cost V 0 bases and J 1 base; bases outside gene matches: 14. CDR1 is LNHNV and CDR2 is YYDKDF in the germline V gene (reference sequence). CDR3 length: 19 amino acids. The DNA of the CDR3 is TGTGCCACCAGCAGAGATGTGCGACTAGCTGGAGGGGTCCAAGAGACCCAGTACTTC. It translates to CATSRDVRLAGGVQETQYF.

The chain carries TRBV15 and TRBJ2-7; TRBD2 is a possible D gene (5 bases). Germline-derived CDR1 and CDR2 are LNHNV and YYDKDF (reference sequence). V dropped 4 bases and J dropped 6 bases, with 10 bases sitting between them. The CDR3 runs to 12 residues. CDR3 coding DNA: TGTGCCACCAGCAACCTAGAGGGCGAGCAGTACTTC. It is translated as CATSNLEGEQYF.

This chain connects TRBV19 to TRBJ2-3; 7 bases line up with TRBD1. CDR3 size: 13 residues. The V gene end was trimmed by 10 bases and the J gene end by 6 bases; junction bases not matched to a gene: 10. The germline gives CDR1 LNHDA, CDR2 SQIVND (reference sequence). The CDR3 sequence is CAIGDRPADTQYF. The CDR3 DNA sequence: TGTGCCATTGGGGACAGACCGGCGGATACGCAGTATTTT.

This sequence joins TRBV15 and TRBJ2-3, with TRBD1 identical over 10 bases. The ends lost 3 bases at V and 8 bases at J; junction bases unmatched: 5. The germline gives CDR1 LNHNV, CDR2 YYDKDF (reference sequence). The CDR3 length is 14 residues. CDR3 amino acids: CATSRTGGSGTQYF. In nucleotides, the CDR3 is TGTGCCACCAGCAGGACAGGGGGCAGCGGTACGCAGTATTTT.

The V and J genes are TRBV2 and TRBJ1-1; D is uncertain. Germline CDR1 is SNHLY and CDR2 is FYNNEI. Trimming shortened V by 3 bases and J by 4 bases, and 18 bases separated the two germline ends. The CDR3 is 16 residues long. CDR3 sequence: CASSELHSTLFTEAFF. CDR3 nucleotide sequence: TGTGCCAGCAGTGAGTTACACTCGACATTATTCACTGAAGCTTTCTTT.

The genes are TRBV15 and TRBJ2-3, with a weak D call TRBD1 (6 bases). Trimming cost V 2 bases and J 4 bases, with 13 bases left between them. The V gene's germline CDR1 is LNHNV and CDR2 YYDKDF (reference sequence). CDR3 length: 15 amino acids. The CDR3 DNA is TGTGCCACCAGCAGATACAGGGTGGGCCCAGATACGCAGTATTTT. It translates to CATSRYRVGPDTQYF.

The chain recombines TRBV11-2 with TRBJ1-2; tentative D call: TRBD1 (6 bases). V lost 4 bases and J 1 base, leaving 16 bases between the germline ends. The V gene's germline CDR1 is SGHAT and CDR2 FQNNGV. The CDR3 contains 16 residues. The CDR3, as DNA: TGTGCCAGCAGCTCTCGAAGGACAGATCATAACTATGGCTACACCTTC. This translates into CASSSRRTDHNYGYTF. The entire variable domain, with the rest obtained from reference TRBV11-2 and TRBJ1-2, is as follows: EAGVAQSPRYKIIEKRQSVAFWCNPISGHATLYWYQQILGQGPKLLIQFQNNGVVDDSQLPKDRFSAERLKGVDSTLKIQPAKLEDSAVYLCASSSRRTDHNYGYTFGSGTRLTVV.

The CDR3 here is CASSLRVMKETQYF. The CDR3 nucleotides read TGCGCCAGCAGCTTGCGAGTAATGAAAGAGACCCAGTACTTC. This chain links TRBV5-1 with TRBJ2-5; D is uncertain. The CDR3 covers 14 residues. Germline CDR1 SGHRS, CDR2 YFSETQ. Deletions cut 1 base from V and 3 bases from J, with 10 bases between. The variable domain in full, completed from reference TRBV5-1 and TRBJ2-5, reads KAGVTQTPRYLIKTRGQQVTLSCSPISGHRSVSWYQQTPGQGLQFLFEYFSETQRNKGNFPGRFSGRQFSNSRSEMNVSTLELGDSALYLCASSLRVMKETQYFGPGTRLLVL.

The chain has TRBV29-1 and TRBJ2-2; D gene unclear. CDR3 size: 14 residues. In germline, CDR1 is SQVTM, CDR2 ANQGSEA. V was trimmed by 5 bases and J by 2 bases, leaving 12 bases between them. In DNA form, the CDR3 reads TGCAGCGTTATCGAGCAGGTCAACACCGGGGAGCTGTTTTTT. It codes for CSVIEQVNTGELFF.

The chain uses TRBV24-1 and TRBJ2-3, with 15 bases matching TRBD2. This CDR3 comprises 18 residues. V was clipped by 3 bases and J by 4 bases; unmatched bases: 7. Germline CDR1 is KGHDR and CDR2 is SFDVKD. The CDR3 DNA reads TGTGCCACCAGTGATAGAGCCGGGACTAGCGGGGGGCCAGATACGCAGTATTTT. Translated: CATSDRAGTSGGPDTQYF.

This CDR3 is CASSYSPGLLNTEAFF. The CDR3 nucleotides read TGTGCCAGCAGTTACTCTCCGGGACTTCTCAACACTGAAGCTTTCTTT. The chain carries TRBV6-5 and TRBJ1-1; D is perhaps TRBD1 (5 bases). Germline V CDR1 and CDR2: MNHEY, SVGAGI. The ends were cut back, 0 bases at V and 2 bases at J, with 13 bases in the middle. This CDR3 spans 16 amino acids.

The rearrangement uses TRBV28 and TRBJ2-7; possibly TRBD2 for D (6 bases). This CDR3 is 13 amino acids long. Germline V lookup: CDR1 MDHEN, CDR2 SYDVKM. V dropped 6 bases and J dropped 0 bases, with 9 bases sitting between them. The CDR3 nucleotides read TGTGCCAGCAGCTCCGGGAGCTCCTACGAGCAGTACTTC. Its translation is CASSSGSSYEQYF.

V and J are TRBV24-1 and TRBJ1-6, with a tentative D call TRBD1 (6 bases). Germline V gene sequence: CDR1 KGHDR, CDR2 SFDVKD. Trimming took off 1 base at V and 7 bases at J, with 16 bases between the two ends. The CDR3 covers 17 residues. This CDR3 reads CATSDLQGLGSNSPLHF. The CDR3 region has the DNA TGTGCCACCAGTGATTTACAGGGTCTGGGCTCGAATTCACCCCTCCACTTT.

This chain joins TRBV5-1 and TRBJ2-3; TRBD2 matches 7 bases. V trimming: 4 bases; J trimming: 1 base; junction bases outside the gene matches: 9. CDR1 SGHRS and CDR2 YFSETQ come from the germline V gene. The CDR3 length is 16 residues. The CDR3 loop reads CASSRSAGSGTDTQYF. CDR3 nucleotides: TGCGCCAGCAGCCGTTCAGCGGGGTCGGGCACAGATACGCAGTATTTT.

CDR3 protein: CASSLLPAANTEAFF. The CDR3 DNA follows: TGCGCCAGCAGCTTACTCCCGGCGGCGAACACTGAAGCTTTCTTT. The chain carries TRBV5-1 and TRBJ1-1; D ambiguous. CDR1 is SGHRS and CDR2 is YFSETQ in the germline V gene. V was pared by 2 bases and J by 1 base, with 12 bases between. The CDR3 contains 15 residues.

The chain couples TRBV5-5 to TRBJ2-2; weak D call: TRBD2 (5 bases). The CDR3 runs 17 residues. The germline gives CDR1 SGHKS, CDR2 YYEKEE (reference sequence). V was pared by 2 bases and J by 9 bases, with 23 bases between. DNA for the CDR3: TGTGCCAGCAGCTTCAATAAGGGTGTAGGCGTGACTAGGGAGCTGTTTTTT. Protein product: CASSFNKGVGVTRELFF.

This chain links TRBV3-1 (or the pseudogene TRBV3-2) with TRBJ1-2; 7 bases line up with TRBD1. The V gene's germline CDR1 is LGHDT and CDR2 YNNKEL (reference sequence). J gave up 4 bases and V 3 bases, and 5 bases lay outside the gene matches. This CDR3 is 14 amino acids long. In DNA, the CDR3 is TGTGCCAGCAGCCACAGACAGGGTAGCTATGGCTACACCTTC. This gives the protein CASSHRQGSYGYTF.

This sequence joins TRBV6-6 and TRBJ2-2, with 8 bases identical to TRBD1. Germline CDR1 is MNHNY and CDR2 is SVGAGI (reference sequence). The CDR3 covers 15 residues. The V segment lost 10 bases and the J segment 1 base; nucleotides outside the gene matches: 8. CDR3 loop: CATKRGTGNTGELFF. In DNA, the CDR3 is TGTGCCACCAAAAGGGGGACAGGGAACACCGGGGAGCTGTTTTTT.

The chain recombines TRBV2 with TRBJ1-1, with 7 bases matching TRBD1. The ends lost 6 bases at V and 5 bases at J; junction bases unmatched: 12. This CDR3 region has 15 residues. Germline V gene data show CDR1 as SNHLY and CDR2 as FYNNEI. The CDR3 nucleotides are TGTGCCAGCAGCAGCAGGGGGTCCAGGAATACTGAAGCTTTCTTT. It yields the protein CASSSRGSRNTEAFF.